This is a list of T cell receptor beta chains from one sample in a study of T cells in Graves' hyperthyroidism and ophthalmopathy. One entry per CDR3 protein results from TCRdb running MiXCR on the multiplex PCR reads. The sample shows hundreds of thousands of distinct CDR3 sequences, about two fifths of them seen only once. Sequenced input: blood. These receptors originate from a young man with Graves' hyperthyroidism. Both conserved end residues are part of each CDR3. The D gene is left open where the match is weak. Clone size is stated in some rows and not others, as once, few, many or a class when expanded.

size | J | V | D | DNA | CDR3
many | TRBJ1-4 | TRBV10-3 | - | TGTGCCACGGGGGGCCCACGGGGTGAAAAACTGTTTTTT | CATGGPRGEKLFF
many | TRBJ2-7 | TRBV7-2 | TRBD1 | TGTGCCAGCAGCCCCCGACCGGGACAGGGAGTGCACGAGCAGTACTTC | CASSPRPGQGVHEQYF
- | TRBJ1-5 | TRBV12-3/TRBV12-4 | - | TGTGCCAGCAGGACAATGTTCGGGGAGGACCAGCCCCAGCATTTT | CASRTMFGEDQPQHF
many | TRBJ1-2 | TRBV7-9 | TRBD1 | TGTGCCAGCAGCGGCCGACAGGGCGTCTACACCTTC | CASSGRQGVYTF
many | TRBJ1-1 | TRBV7-9 | TRBD1 | TGTGCCAGCAGCTCACCTAACAGGGGGCCGAACACTGAAGCTTTCTTT | CASSSPNRGPNTEAFF
- | TRBJ2-2 | TRBV6-5 | - | TGTGCCAGCAGTTGGATAGTAGCGAACACCGGGGAGCTGTTTTTT | CASSWIVANTGELFF
few | TRBJ1-4 | TRBV9 | TRBD1 | TGTGCCAGCAGCGTAGGTCCGGGACAGGGAGATAATGAAAAACTGTTTTTT | CASSVGPGQGDNEKLFF
many | TRBJ2-7 | TRBV7-2 | - | TGTGCCAGCAGTCCAGGCTCCTACGAGCAGTACTTC | CASSPGSYEQYF
many | TRBJ2-6 | TRBV12-3/TRBV12-4 | - | TGTGCCAGCAGTAGGGGGGCCAACGTCCTGACTTTC | CASSRGANVLTF
- | TRBJ1-5 | TRBV7-9 | TRBD1 | TGTGCCAGCAGCTTTCGGACAGGGAATAGCAATCAGCCCCAGCATTTT | CASSFRTGNSNQPQHF
- | TRBJ1-3 | TRBV12-3/TRBV12-4 | - | TGTGCCAGCACCTTGCGGGAGGTTGGAAACACCATATATTTT | CASTLREVGNTIYF
many | TRBJ1-1 | TRBV5-1 | - | TGCGCCAGCAGCTGGGACGAGAACACTGAAGCTTTCTTT | CASSWDENTEAFF
once | TRBJ1-5 | TRBV2 | - | TGTGCCAGCAGTCTCCTCGAGGGGGGATCGGAGACCCAGCATTTT | CASSLLEGGSETQHF
few | TRBJ1-2 | TRBV7-9 | - | TGTGCCAGCAGCTCTACCAATGGGGGTTACGGCTACACCTTC | CASSSTNGGYGYTF
- | TRBJ2-2 | TRBV29-1 | - | TGCAGCGTTGCGGGAAGGGGGGGGGAGCTGTTTTTT | CSVAGRGGELFF
once | TRBJ1-4 | TRBV5-1 | TRBD1 | TGCGCCAGCAGCTTAACGGGACAGGGAGGAGAAAAACTGTTTTTT | CASSLTGQGGEKLFF
- | TRBJ1-1 | TRBV9 | TRBD1 | TGTGCCAGCAGCTCGACACAGGGGGCTGAAGCTTTCTTT | CASSSTQGAEAFF
- | TRBJ1-2 | TRBV7-2 | TRBD1 | TGTGCCGGCAGCCCCGGGACAGGGAAACGCGATGGCTACACCTTC | CAGSPGTGKRDGYTF